The 24 T cell receptor beta chains given below trace back to one sample, sequenced in a study of blood T cell repertoires in COVID-19. Profiling relied on immunoSEQ multiplex PCR, and the TCRdb table lists in-frame clones only, not all of them. The table shows around 110,000 clones, with around nine tenths occurring only once. The sample taken for sequencing was peripheral blood. The source of these receptors is a man aged 40-55 years with acute or convalescent COVID-19.

V and J are TRBV2 and TRBJ2-1; 9 bases map to TRBD2. CDR3 length equals 14 residues. Unmatched junction bases numbered 6, after V lost 6 bases and J lost 6 bases. Per germline, CDR1 SNHLY and CDR2 FYNNEI. The CDR3: CASSLGLALNEQFF. CDR3 in DNA: TGTGCCAGCAGCCTGGGACTAGCCCTCAATGAGCAGTTCTTC. Complete variable domain (other parts from reference TRBV2 and TRBJ2-1): EPEVTQTPSHQVTQMGQEVILRCVPISNHLYFYWYRQILGQKVEFLVSFYNNEISEKSEIFDDQFSVERPDGSNFTLKIRSTKLEDSAMYFCASSLGLALNEQFFGPGTRLTVL.

J is TRBJ2-5 and V is TRBV6-5; 10 bases map to TRBD2. This CDR3 is 15 amino acids long. The trim removed 8 bases at V and 4 bases at J, leaving 10 bases unmatched. From germline, CDR1 is MNHEY and CDR2 SVGAGI. CDR3 coding DNA: TGTGCCAGCGTCGCAACTAGCGGGATATCAGAGACCCAGTACTTC. Its protein product is CASVATSGISETQYF.

This chain links TRBV11-3 with TRBJ2-3, with D uncertain. CDR3 length: 13 residues. V lost 5 bases and J 0 bases, leaving 6 bases between the germline ends. Looked up from germline, CDR1 is SGHNT and CDR2 is YENEEA. This CDR3 is CASSGSSTDTQYF. The CDR3 bases are TGTGCCAGCAGCGGCTCTAGCACAGATACGCAGTATTTT.

The chain is built from TRBV2 and TRBJ2-5; unclear D gene. V was trimmed by 1 base and J by 5 bases, leaving 5 bases between them. Germline V gene lookup returns CDR1 SNHLY and CDR2 FYNNEI. This CDR3 region has 12 residues. The DNA of the CDR3 is TGTGCCAGCAGTGAAGTCCGGGAGACCCAGTACTTC. Protein product: CASSEVRETQYF.

This clone was seen more than once but under ten times. The rearrangement uses TRBV29-1 and TRBJ1-2, with TRBD1 matching 7 bases. From germline, CDR1 is SQVTM and CDR2 ANQGSEA. The CDR3 covers 12 residues. The trim removed 3 bases at V and 9 bases at J, leaving 7 bases unmatched. The CDR3 sequence is CSVDWGQTRYTF. CDR3 in DNA: TGCAGCGTTGACTGGGGACAGACGCGCTACACCTTC.

The V gene is TRBV4-3, the J gene TRBJ1-6; D remains ambiguous. There are 16 residues in the CDR3. Germline CDR1 LGHNA, CDR2 YSLEER. V lost 0 bases and J lost 2, with 8 bases in between. The CDR3 loop is CASSQDRVPYNSPLHF. CDR3 in DNA: TGCGCCAGCAGCCAAGATCGTGTCCCCTATAATTCACCCCTCCACTTT.

This clone was detected once. The chain carries TRBV7-9 and TRBJ2-7, with TRBD2 as a possible D gene (6 bases). The ends were cut back, 6 bases at V and 0 bases at J, with 18 bases in the middle. The CDR3 runs 16 residues. Germline CDR1 is SEHNR and CDR2 is FQNEAQ (reference sequence). The CDR3 protein is CASRRIRGRSSYEQYF. CDR3 in DNA: TGTGCCAGCAGGAGAATTCGGGGGAGGAGCTCCTACGAGCAGTACTTC.

The genes are TRBV29-1 and TRBJ1-5; 7 bases line up with TRBD1. CDR3 length: 13 amino acids. V dropped 4 bases and J dropped 10; count of bases not matched to a gene: 10. Germline CDR1 SQVTM, CDR2 ANQGSEA. CDR3: CSVGTGGNSPQHF. The CDR3 nucleotides read TGCAGCGTTGGGACAGGCGGCAATAGCCCCCAGCATTTT.

J is TRBJ1-3 and V is TRBV30; D not certain. The CDR3 totals 15 residues. Trimming took off 3 bases at V and 4 bases at J, with 16 bases between the two ends. Germline CDR1 is GTSNPN and CDR2 is SVGIG (reference sequence). In DNA form, the CDR3 reads TGTGCCTGGAGCCGAGGGCTGGTGATGGGAAACACCATATATTTT. Translated: CAWSRGLVMGNTIYF.

This chain connects TRBV29-1 to TRBJ1-1, with 12 bases lining up with TRBD1. V lost 6 bases and J lost 2; bases outside the gene matches: 4. Looked up from germline, CDR1 is SQVTM and CDR2 is ANQGSEA. The CDR3 runs to 14 residues. The CDR3 spells CSVAGTGGNTEAFF. As DNA, the CDR3 is TGCAGCGTCGCCGGGACAGGGGGCAACACTGAAGCTTTCTTT.

The chain carries TRBV11-2 and TRBJ2-7, with D unresolved. Germline-derived CDR1 and CDR2 are SGHAT and FQNNGV. The CDR3 contains 11 residues. Trimming stripped 0 bases from V and 7 bases from J, with 4 bases between. CDR3 protein: CASSLESEQYF. The CDR3 region has the DNA TGTGCCAGCAGCTTAGAATCTGAGCAGTACTTC.

The CDR3 coding sequence is TGCGCCAGCAGCCAAGAGAGGAGCTTCATGAACACTGAAGCTTTCTTT. Its translation is CASSQERSFMNTEAFF. This chain joins TRBV4-1 and TRBJ1-1; D uncertain. The CDR3 loop spans 16 amino acids. Looked up from germline, CDR1 is MGHRA and CDR2 is YSYEKL. Trimming left V 0 bases short and J 0 bases short, with 11 bases between.

The V and J genes are TRBV6-6 and TRBJ1-5; the match to TRBD1 covers 10 bases. Germline V gene lookup returns CDR1 MNHNY and CDR2 SVGAGI (reference sequence). Trimming removed 5 bases from V and 3 bases from J; junction bases left unmatched: 10. The CDR3 extends over 17 amino acids. The CDR3 nucleotides are TGTGCCAGCAGTCCCGACAGGGGGCTTAGGGTCAATCAGCCCCAGCATTTT. Amino acids: CASSPDRGLRVNQPQHF.

The V gene is TRBV20-1, the J gene TRBJ2-7; 10 bases match TRBD2. The CDR3 is made up of 16 amino acids. The germline V gene has CDR1 DFQATT and CDR2 SNEGSKA (reference sequence). The V segment lost 3 bases and the J segment 6 bases; nucleotides outside the gene matches: 14. CDR3 region: CSASPPAGGVSGEQYF. CDR3 nucleotides: TGCAGTGCTAGTCCCCCAGCGGGAGGGGTCTCCGGCGAGCAGTACTTC.

This sequence joins TRBV2 and TRBJ1-1; TRBD1 matches at 8 bases. The junction had 5 bases not matched to a gene; V was cut back by 7 bases and J by 1 base. CDR3 length: 14 amino acids. Germline V gives CDR1 SNHLY, CDR2 FYNNEI. The CDR3 region is CASINDRGNTEAFF. CDR3 in DNA: TGTGCCAGCATTAACGACAGGGGGAACACTGAAGCTTTCTTT.

CDR3 sequence (DNA): TGTGCCAGCAGCTATCAGGACAGCGGCCGGATTACCGGGGAGCTGTTTTTT. It codes for CASSYQDSGRITGELFF. This chain connects TRBV7-9 to TRBJ2-2; D is perhaps TRBD1 (6 bases). V shed 4 bases and J shed 5 bases, with 20 bases lying between them. The length of the CDR3 is 17 residues. Germline V gives CDR1 SEHNR, CDR2 FQNEAQ (reference sequence).

The V and J genes are TRBV5-5 and TRBJ2-3; D remains ambiguous. Germline assignment: CDR1 SGHKS and CDR2 YYEKEE (reference sequence). This CDR3 contains 15 residues. The V end was cut by 1 base, the J end by 0 bases, with 9 bases between. In DNA, the CDR3 is TGTGCCAGCAGCTTGTACAGATTGAGCACAGATACGCAGTATTTT. It specifies CASSLYRLSTDTQYF.

The chain links TRBV7-8 to TRBJ1-5, with a tentative D call TRBD1 (6 bases). V was pared by 5 bases and J by 7 bases, with 18 bases between. Germline V gene sequence: CDR1 SGHVS, CDR2 FQNEAQ. This CDR3 has 15 residues. The CDR3 DNA reads TGTGCCAGCAGCCCCGGGGGGGGCCTGGGCCAGCCCCAGCATTTT. It specifies CASSPGGGLGQPQHF.

The rearrangement links TRBV6-4 to TRBJ1-6, with D possibly being TRBD1 (5 bases). The CDR3 consists of 13 residues. Deletions cut 2 bases from V and 7 bases from J, with 6 bases between. Germline CDR1 MRHNA, CDR2 SNTAGT. CDR3 region: CASSDRGNSPLHF. DNA of the CDR3: TGTGCCAGCAGTGACAGGGGCAATTCACCCCTCCACTTT.

The rearrangement links TRBV10-2 to TRBJ1-2, with 8 bases lining up with TRBD1. The germline V gene encodes CDR1 WSHSY and CDR2 SAAADI. The CDR3 extends over 13 amino acids. CDR3 protein: CAARGQGGYGYTF. CDR3 DNA: TGCGCTGCAAGAGGACAGGGAGGCTATGGCTACACCTTC.

The chain recombines TRBV6-1 with TRBJ1-5; TRBD1 might be the D (6 bases). Trimming left V 1 base short and J 10 bases short, with 14 bases between. The CDR3 runs to 14 residues. Germline CDR1 and CDR2: MNHNS and SASEGT. This chain's CDR3 is CASSEGTGSVPQHF. The CDR3 nucleotides read TGTGCCAGCAGTGAAGGAACAGGGTCGGTCCCCCAGCATTTT.

The chain recombines TRBV19 with TRBJ1-2; TRBD1 agrees at 8 bases. V lost 5 bases, J lost 1 base, and 6 bases stayed unmatched. Germline V CDR1 and CDR2: LNHDA, SQIVND (reference sequence). CDR3 length equals 15 residues. The CDR3 nucleotides are TGTGCCAGTAGTCTCCACAGGGGGGATAACTATGGCTACACCTTC. Translated: CASSLHRGDNYGYTF.

The rearrangement joins TRBV7-3 to TRBJ2-7; TRBD1 might be the D (6 bases). The CDR3 consists of 15 residues. Germline CDR1 is SGHTA and CDR2 is FQGTGA. V lost 0 bases, J lost 3 bases, and 12 bases lay in between. DNA for the CDR3: TGTGCCAGCAGCTTAACTGGGGGCGCACGCTACGAGCAGTACTTC. It encodes CASSLTGGARYEQYF.

V usage is TRBV11-2 and J usage is TRBJ2-5; no clear D. This CDR3 contains 12 residues. Germline V gene data show CDR1 as SGHAT and CDR2 as FQNNGV. V was shortened by 5 bases and J by 0 bases, with 4 bases between the two germline ends. CDR3 sequence reads: CASSPYQETQYF. The CDR3 DNA is TGTGCCAGCAGCCCGTACCAAGAGACCCAGTACTTC.